This T cell receptor beta chain was recorded in a study of cytomegalovirus exposure and HLA in healthy donors. Overall study context: The same platform was used for the 90 to 150 validation repertoires as for the approximately 730 first-cohort repertoires, as reported in a later analysis.

The method was immunoSEQ multiplex PCR; TCRdb's version includes in-frame clones alone and lacks a portion of them. Of 200,000 to 250,000 clones listed, 70% to 90% are singletons. The TCR was taken from a woman between 18 and 30 years old in good health and CMV-seronegative. Material: PBMCs.

The CDR3 reads CASSIDGNTEAFF. The DNA for the CDR3 is TGTGCCAGCAGTATAGACGGGAACACTGAAGCTTTCTTT. The chain recombines TRBV6-5 with TRBJ1-1; D remains ambiguous. The CDR3 contains 13 residues. V was pared by 5 bases and J by 1 base, with 8 bases between. The germline V gene encodes CDR1 MNHEY and CDR2 SVGAGI.